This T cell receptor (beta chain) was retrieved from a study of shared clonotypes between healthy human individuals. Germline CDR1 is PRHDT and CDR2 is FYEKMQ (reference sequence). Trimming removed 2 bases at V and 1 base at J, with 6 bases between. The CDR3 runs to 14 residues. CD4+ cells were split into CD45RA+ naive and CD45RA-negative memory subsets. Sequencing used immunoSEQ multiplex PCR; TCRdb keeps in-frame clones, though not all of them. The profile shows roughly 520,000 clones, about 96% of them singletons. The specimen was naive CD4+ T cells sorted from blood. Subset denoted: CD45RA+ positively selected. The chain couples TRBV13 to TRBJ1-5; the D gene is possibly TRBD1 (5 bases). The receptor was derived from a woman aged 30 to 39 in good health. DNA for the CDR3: TGTGCCAGCAGCTTAAGGGACAGCAATCAGCCCCAGCATTTT. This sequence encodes CASSLRDSNQPQHF.